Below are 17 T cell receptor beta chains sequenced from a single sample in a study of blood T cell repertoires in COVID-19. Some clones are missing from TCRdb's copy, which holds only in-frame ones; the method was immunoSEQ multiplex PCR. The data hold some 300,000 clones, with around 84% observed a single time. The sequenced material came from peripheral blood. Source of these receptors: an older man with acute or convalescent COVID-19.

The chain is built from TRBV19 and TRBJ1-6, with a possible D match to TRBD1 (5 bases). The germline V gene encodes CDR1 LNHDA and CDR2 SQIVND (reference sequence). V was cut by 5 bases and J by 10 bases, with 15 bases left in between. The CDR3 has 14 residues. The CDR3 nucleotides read TGTGCCAGTAGTGCACGGACGGCAGGGTCACCCCTCCACTTT. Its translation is CASSARTAGSPLHF.

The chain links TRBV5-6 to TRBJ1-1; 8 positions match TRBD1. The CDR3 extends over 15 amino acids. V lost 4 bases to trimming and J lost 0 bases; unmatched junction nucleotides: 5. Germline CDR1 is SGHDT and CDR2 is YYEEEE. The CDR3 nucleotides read TGTGCCAGCAGCGTCGGACAGGGCATGAACACTGAAGCTTTCTTT. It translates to CASSVGQGMNTEAFF.

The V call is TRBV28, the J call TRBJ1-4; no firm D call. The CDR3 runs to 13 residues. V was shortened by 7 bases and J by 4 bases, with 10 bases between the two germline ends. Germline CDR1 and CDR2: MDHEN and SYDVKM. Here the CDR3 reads CASTRLVNEKLFF. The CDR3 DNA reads TGTGCCAGCACACGACTGGTTAATGAAAAACTGTTTTTT. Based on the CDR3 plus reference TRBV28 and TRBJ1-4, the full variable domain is DVKVTQSSRYLVKRTGEKVFLECVQDMDHENMFWYRQDPGLGLRLIYFSYDVKMKEKGDIPEGYSVSREKKERFSLILESASTNQTSMYLCASTRLVNEKLFFGSGTQLSVL.

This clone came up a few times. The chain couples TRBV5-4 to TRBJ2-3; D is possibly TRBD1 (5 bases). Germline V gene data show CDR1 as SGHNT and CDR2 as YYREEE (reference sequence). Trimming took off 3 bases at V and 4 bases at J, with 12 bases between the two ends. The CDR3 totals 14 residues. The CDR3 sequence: CASSSFQGADTQYF. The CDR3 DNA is TGTGCCAGCAGCTCTTTTCAGGGCGCAGATACGCAGTATTTT.

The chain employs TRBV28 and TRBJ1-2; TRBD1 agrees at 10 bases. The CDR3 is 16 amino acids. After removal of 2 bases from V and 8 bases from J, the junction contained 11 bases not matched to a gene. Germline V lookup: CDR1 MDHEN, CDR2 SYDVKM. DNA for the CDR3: TGTGCCAGCAGTTTAGACGCCGGGACAGGGGCTTACGGCTACACCTTC. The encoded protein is CASSLDAGTGAYGYTF.

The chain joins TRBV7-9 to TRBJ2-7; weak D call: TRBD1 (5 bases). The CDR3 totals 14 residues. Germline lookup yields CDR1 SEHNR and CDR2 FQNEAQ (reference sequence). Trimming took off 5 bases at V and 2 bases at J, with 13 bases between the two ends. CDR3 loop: CASSPTETTYEQYF. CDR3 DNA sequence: TGTGCCAGCAGCCCGACAGAAACCACCTACGAGCAGTACTTC.

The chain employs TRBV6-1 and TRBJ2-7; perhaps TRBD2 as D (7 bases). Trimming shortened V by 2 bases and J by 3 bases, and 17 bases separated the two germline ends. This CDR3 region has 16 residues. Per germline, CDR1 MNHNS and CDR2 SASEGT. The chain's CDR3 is CASSEYRGAAIYEQYF. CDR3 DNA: TGTGCCAGCAGTGAATACCGGGGGGCTGCGATCTACGAGCAGTACTTC.

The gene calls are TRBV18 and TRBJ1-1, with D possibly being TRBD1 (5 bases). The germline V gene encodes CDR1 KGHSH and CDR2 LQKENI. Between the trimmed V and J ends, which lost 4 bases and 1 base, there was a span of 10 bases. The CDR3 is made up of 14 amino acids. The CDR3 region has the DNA TGTGCCAGCTCACGAGACAGAGAGAACACTGAAGCTTTCTTT. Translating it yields CASSRDRENTEAFF.

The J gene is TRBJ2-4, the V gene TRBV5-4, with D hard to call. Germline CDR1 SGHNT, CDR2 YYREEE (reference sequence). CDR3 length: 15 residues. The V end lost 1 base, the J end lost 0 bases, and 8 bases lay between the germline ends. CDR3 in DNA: TGTGCCAGCAGCTTGACGGGTTCAGCCAAAAACATTCAGTACTTC. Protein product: CASSLTGSAKNIQYF.

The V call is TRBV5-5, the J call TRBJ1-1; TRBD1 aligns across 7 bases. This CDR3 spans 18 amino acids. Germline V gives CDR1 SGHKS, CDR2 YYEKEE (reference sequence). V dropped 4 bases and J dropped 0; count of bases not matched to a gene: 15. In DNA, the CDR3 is TGTGCCAGCAGCCCACGGACAGGACAAGCTAGGATGAACACTGAAGCTTTCTTT. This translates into CASSPRTGQARMNTEAFF. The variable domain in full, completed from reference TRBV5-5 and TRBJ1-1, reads DAGVTQSPTHLIKTRGQQVTLRCSPISGHKSVSWYQQVLGQGPQFIFQYYEKEERGRGNFPDRFSARQFPNYSSELNVNALLLGDSALYLCASSPRTGQARMNTEAFFGQGTRLTVV.

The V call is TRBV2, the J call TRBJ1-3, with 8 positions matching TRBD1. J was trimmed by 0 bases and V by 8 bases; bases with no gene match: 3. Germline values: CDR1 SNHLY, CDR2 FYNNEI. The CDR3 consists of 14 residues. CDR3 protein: CASGQGLSGNTIYF. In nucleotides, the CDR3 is TGTGCCAGCGGACAGGGTCTCTCTGGAAACACCATATATTTT. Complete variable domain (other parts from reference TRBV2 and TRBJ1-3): EPEVTQTPSHQVTQMGQEVILRCVPISNHLYFYWYRQILGQKVEFLVSFYNNEISEKSEIFDDQFSVERPDGSNFTLKIRSTKLEDSAMYFCASGQGLSGNTIYFGEGSWLTVV.

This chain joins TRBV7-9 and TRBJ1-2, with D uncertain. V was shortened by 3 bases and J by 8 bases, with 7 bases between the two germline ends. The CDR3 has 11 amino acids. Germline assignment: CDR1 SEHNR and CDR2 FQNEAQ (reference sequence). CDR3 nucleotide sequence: TGTGCCAGCAGCTTCGGTTCCGGCTACACCTTC. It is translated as CASSFGSGYTF.

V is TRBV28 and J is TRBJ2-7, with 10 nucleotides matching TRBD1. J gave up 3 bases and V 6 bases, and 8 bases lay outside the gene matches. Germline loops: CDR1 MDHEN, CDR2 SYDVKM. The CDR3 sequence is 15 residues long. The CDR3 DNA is TGTGCCAGCAGATCGAGACAGGGGGCAAACTACGAGCAGTACTTC. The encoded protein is CASRSRQGANYEQYF.

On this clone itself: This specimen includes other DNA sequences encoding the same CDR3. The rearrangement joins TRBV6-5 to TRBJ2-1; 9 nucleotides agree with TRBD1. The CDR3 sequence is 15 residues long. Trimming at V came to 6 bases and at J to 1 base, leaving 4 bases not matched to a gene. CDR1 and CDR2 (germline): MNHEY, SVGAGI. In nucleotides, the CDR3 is TGTGCCAGCAGCCCCGACAGGGGGTCCTACAATGAGCAGTTCTTC. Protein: CASSPDRGSYNEQFF.

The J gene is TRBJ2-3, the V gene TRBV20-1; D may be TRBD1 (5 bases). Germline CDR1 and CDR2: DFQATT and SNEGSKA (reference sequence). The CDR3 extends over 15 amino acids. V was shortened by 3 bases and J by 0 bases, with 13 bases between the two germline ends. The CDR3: CSASIRGQSTDTQYF. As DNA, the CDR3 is TGCAGTGCTAGTATTAGGGGTCAGAGCACAGATACGCAGTATTTT.

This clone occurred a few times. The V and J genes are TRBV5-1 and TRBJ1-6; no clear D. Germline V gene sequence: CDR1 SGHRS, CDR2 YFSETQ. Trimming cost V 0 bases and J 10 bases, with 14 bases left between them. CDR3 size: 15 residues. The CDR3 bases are TGCGCCAGCAGCTTGGGTGGCACCCCTGCATCACCCCTCCACTTT. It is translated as CASSLGGTPASPLHF.

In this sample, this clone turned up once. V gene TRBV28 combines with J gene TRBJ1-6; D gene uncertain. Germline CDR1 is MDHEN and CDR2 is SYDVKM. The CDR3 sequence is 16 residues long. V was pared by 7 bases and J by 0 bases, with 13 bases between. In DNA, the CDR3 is TGTGCCAGCACCGCGATACGAGACTCCTATAATTCACCCCTCCACTTT. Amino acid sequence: CASTAIRDSYNSPLHF.